Sequencing of this TCR beta chain was carried out in a study of OX40 agonist ivuxolimab in advanced cancers. The overall study: The drug used for patients, ivuxolimab, was an agonistic anti-OX40 (CD134) antibody.

Sampling of blood occurred at baseline, cycle 4 day 1, and cycle 7 day 1. Generated by immunoSEQ multiplex PCR, the TCRdb table keeps only in-frame clones and is missing some. The profile shows about 100,000 clones, about nine tenths of them singletons. Germline CDR1 is SQVTM and CDR2 is ANQGSEA. Trimming removed 4 bases at V and 4 bases at J, with 7 bases between. This CDR3 is 11 amino acids long. The sequencing used CD4+ or CD8+ T cells sorted from blood, collected in a trial of the OX40 agonist ivuxolimab. The chain is built from TRBV29-1 and TRBJ2-5; maybe TRBD1 (5 bases). The clonotype originates from an adult with an advanced solid tumor such as melanoma, head and neck, liver or kidney cancer. CDR3 DNA sequence: TGCAGCGTTGGCAGGGTAGAGACCCAGTACTTC. Its protein product is CSVGRVETQYF. Complete variable domain (other parts from reference TRBV29-1 and TRBJ2-5): SAVISQKPSRDICQRGTSLTIQCQVDSQVTMMFWYRQQPGQSLTLIATANQGSEATYESGFVIDKFPISRPNLTFSTLTVSNMSPEDSSIYLCSVGRVETQYFGPGTRLLVL.